This note documents a single TCR beta chain sequence. The PCR made use of 60 Vbeta and 13 Jbeta primers. Profiled with immunoSEQ multiplex PCR; TCRdb holds only in-frame clones, not every one. The sample comprises 150,000 to 200,000 clones, 68% of which are singletons, and approximately 1.5% rests with the top ten. These data come from a study of cytomegalovirus exposure and HLA in healthy donors. Trimming removed 5 bases from V and 3 bases from J, with 13 bases in between. CDR1 and CDR2 (germline): KGHSH, LQKENI. This CDR3 is 14 amino acids long. Sample: PBMCs. The V gene is TRBV18, the J gene TRBJ1-2; possibly TRBD1 for D (6 bases). The receptor was isolated from a man in his fifties or sixties in good health and CMV-seronegative. CDR3 DNA: TGTGCCAGCTCAGGGGGCGCGTTCGACTATGGCTACACCTTC. The encoded protein is CASSGGAFDYGYTF.